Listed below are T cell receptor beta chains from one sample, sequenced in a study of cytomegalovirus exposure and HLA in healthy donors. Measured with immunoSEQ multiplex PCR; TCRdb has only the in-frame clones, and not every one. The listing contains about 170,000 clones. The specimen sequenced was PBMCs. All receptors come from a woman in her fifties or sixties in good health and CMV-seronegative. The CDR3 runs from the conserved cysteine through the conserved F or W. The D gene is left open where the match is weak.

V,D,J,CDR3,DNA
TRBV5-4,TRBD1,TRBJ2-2,CASSRDRAPGELFF,TGTGCCAGCAGTAGGGACAGGGCCCCCGGGGAGCTGTTTTTT
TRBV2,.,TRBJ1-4,CASSELGYLLSGSEKLFF,TGTGCCAGCAGTGAATTAGGTTACCTCCTCTCTGGGAGTGAAAAACTGTTTTTT
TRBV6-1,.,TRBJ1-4,CASSEAPGLGEKLFF,TGTGCCAGCAGTGAAGCGCCCGGGTTAGGTGAAAAACTGTTTTTT
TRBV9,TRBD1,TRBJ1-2,CASSALRDSVAPYGYTF,TGTGCCAGCAGCGCCCTCCGGGACAGCGTAGCCCCCTATGGCTACACCTTC
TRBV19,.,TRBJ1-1,CASSKQLNTEAFF,TGTGCCAGTAGTAAACAGTTGAACACTGAAGCTTTCTTT
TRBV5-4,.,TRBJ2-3,CASSSTGSKGQYF,TGTGCCAGCAGCTCTACAGGGAGCAAGGGGCAGTATTTT
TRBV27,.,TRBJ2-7,CASSLHLRGITYEQYF,TGTGCCAGCAGTTTACATTTAAGGGGGATAACCTACGAGCAGTACTTC
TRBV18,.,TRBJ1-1,CASSPQDGGVNTEAFF,TGTGCCAGCTCACCACAGGACGGAGGGGTGAACACTGAAGCTTTCTTT
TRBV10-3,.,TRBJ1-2,CAISESVYYGYTF,TGTGCCATCAGTGAGTCCGTTTACTATGGCTACACCTTC
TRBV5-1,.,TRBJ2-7,CASSFWQGGDEQYF,TGCGCCAGCAGCTTTTGGCAGGGCGGGGACGAGCAGTACTTC
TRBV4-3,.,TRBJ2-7,CASSKRVTSWEQYF,TGCGCCAGCAGCAAGCGCGTCACCTCTTGGGAGCAGTACTTC
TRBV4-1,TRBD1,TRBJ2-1,CASSQGTGGAYNEQFF,TGCGCCAGCAGCCAAGGGACAGGGGGGGCCTACAATGAGCAGTTCTTC
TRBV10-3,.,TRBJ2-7,CAISVNRDEQYF,TGTGCCATCAGTGTTAACCGAGACGAGCAGTACTTC
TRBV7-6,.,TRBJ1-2,CASSLEQGTNYGYTF,TGTGCCAGCAGCTTAGAGCAGGGAACTAACTATGGCTACACCTTC
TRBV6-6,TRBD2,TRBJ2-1,CASMRTSGLPSEQFF,TGTGCCAGCATGCGGACTAGCGGTTTACCTAGTGAGCAGTTCTTC
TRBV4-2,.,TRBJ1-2,CASSQEGSYGYTF,TGTGCCAGCAGCCAAGAAGGGAGCTATGGCTACACCTTC
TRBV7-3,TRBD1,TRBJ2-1,CASSSRQGNEQFF,TGTGCCAGCAGCTCTAGACAGGGCAATGAGCAGTTCTTC
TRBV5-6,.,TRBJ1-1,CASSLRSHIRGAFF,TGTGCCAGCAGCTTGAGGAGCCACATCCGGGGAGCTTTCTTT
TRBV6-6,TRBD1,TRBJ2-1,CASSYLQGPRNEQFF,TGTGCCAGCAGTTACCTACAGGGGCCACGCAATGAGCAGTTCTTC
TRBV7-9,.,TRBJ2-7,CASSDDRLYEQYF,TGTGCCAGCAGCGACGACAGGCTCTACGAGCAGTACTTC
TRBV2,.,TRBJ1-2,CASSEGEGQGGYTF,TGTGCCAGCAGTGAGGGTGAGGGTCAAGGTGGCTACACCTTC
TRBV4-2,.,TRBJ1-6,CASSQQGEYNSPLHF,TGTGCCAGCAGCCAGCAAGGGGAATATAATTCACCCCTCCACTTT
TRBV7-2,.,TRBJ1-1,CASSLGVASTEAFF,TGTGCCAGCAGCTTAGGGGTAGCGAGCACTGAAGCTTTCTTT
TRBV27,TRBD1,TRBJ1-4,CASSSVQGLTEKLFF,TGTGCCAGCAGTTCCGTACAGGGGCTTACTGAAAAACTGTTTTTT
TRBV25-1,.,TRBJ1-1,CASRQGNTEAFF,TGTGCCAGCAGGCAGGGGAACACTGAAGCTTTCTTT
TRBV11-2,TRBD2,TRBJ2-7,CASSLASTSGTYEQYF,TGTGCCAGCAGCTTAGCCTCAACTAGCGGTACCTACGAGCAGTACTTC
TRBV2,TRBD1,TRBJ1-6,CASGTESSYNSPLHF,TGTGCCAGCGGGACAGAGAGCTCCTATAATTCACCCCTCCACTTT
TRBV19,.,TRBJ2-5,CASTGLLGEKTQYF,TGTGCCAGTACCGGACTACTAGGTGAAAAGACCCAGTACTTC
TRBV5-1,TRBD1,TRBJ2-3,CASSFYRQGGTDTQYF,TGCGCCAGCAGCTTCTATAGACAGGGAGGCACAGATACGCAGTATTTT
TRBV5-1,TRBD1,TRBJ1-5,CASSSGQEGQPQHF,TGCGCCAGCAGCTCCGGACAGGAGGGTCAGCCCCAGCATTTT
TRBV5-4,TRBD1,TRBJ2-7,CASSLSGGVEQYF,TGTGCCAGCAGCTTGTCAGGGGGCGTCGAGCAGTACTTC